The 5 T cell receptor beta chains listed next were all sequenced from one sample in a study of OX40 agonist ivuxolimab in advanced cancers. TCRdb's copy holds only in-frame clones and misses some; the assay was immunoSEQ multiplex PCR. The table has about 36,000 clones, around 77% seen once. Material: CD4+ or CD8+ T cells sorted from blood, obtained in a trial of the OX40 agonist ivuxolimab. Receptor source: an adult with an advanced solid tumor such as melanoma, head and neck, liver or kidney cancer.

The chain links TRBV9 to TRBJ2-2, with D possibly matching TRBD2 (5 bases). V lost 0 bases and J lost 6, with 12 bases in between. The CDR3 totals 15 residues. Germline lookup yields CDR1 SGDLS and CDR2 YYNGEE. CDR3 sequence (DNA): TGTGCCAGCAGCGTAGGTGGGAGTATGGCCGGGGAGCTGTTTTTT. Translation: CASSVGGSMAGELFF.

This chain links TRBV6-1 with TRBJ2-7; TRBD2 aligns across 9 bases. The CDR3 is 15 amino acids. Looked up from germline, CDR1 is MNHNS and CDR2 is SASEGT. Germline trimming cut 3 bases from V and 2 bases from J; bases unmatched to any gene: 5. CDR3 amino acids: CASSDLAGRTYEQYF. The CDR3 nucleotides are TGTGCCAGCAGTGACCTAGCGGGGAGGACCTACGAGCAGTACTTC.

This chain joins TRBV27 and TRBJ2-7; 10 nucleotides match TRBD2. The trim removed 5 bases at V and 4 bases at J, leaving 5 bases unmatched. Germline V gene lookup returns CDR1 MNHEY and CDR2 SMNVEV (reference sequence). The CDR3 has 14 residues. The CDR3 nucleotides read TGTGCCAGCAGTATGAGCGGGGGGGCTTACGAGCAGTACTTC. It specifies CASSMSGGAYEQYF.

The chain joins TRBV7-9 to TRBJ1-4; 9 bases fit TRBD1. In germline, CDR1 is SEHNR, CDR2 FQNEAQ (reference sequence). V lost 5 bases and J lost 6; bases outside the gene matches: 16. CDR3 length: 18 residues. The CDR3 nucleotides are TGTGCCAGCAGCCGAAGTCCGGGACAGGGCGTTGGACATGAAAAACTGTTTTTT. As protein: CASSRSPGQGVGHEKLFF.

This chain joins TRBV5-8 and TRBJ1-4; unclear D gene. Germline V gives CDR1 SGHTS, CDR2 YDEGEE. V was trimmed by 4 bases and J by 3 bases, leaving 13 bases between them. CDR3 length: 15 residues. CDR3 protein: CASSPDGRANEKLFF. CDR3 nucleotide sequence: TGTGCCAGCAGCCCAGACGGTAGGGCTAATGAAAAACTGTTTTTT.